A selection of T cell receptor beta chains follows, all from one sample in a study of T cells after yellow fever vaccination. A single record per CDR3 protein comes from TCRdb applying MiXCR to the 5' RACE reads. The table includes under 150,000 distinct CDR3 sequences, 7.7% detected once. The sequences come from CD4+ T cells sorted from PBMCs, collected 5 days after the yellow fever booster vaccination. The origin of the receptors is a man aged 25 to 40 who received the YFV17D yellow fever vaccine. Both conserved end residues are part of each CDR3. The D gene is left open where the match is weak. Part of the rows lack a size; the others show once, few, many or a class for expanded clones.

J	length	D	size	V	CDR3	DNA
TRBJ2-7	15	-	many	TRBV20-1	CSATPQRRSSYEQYF	TGCAGTGCTACCCCTCAGCGTAGGAGCTCCTACGAGCAGTACTTC
TRBJ2-7	11	-	many	TRBV20-1	CSASRQGQQYF	TGCAGTGCTAGTAGGCAGGGGCAGCAGTACTTC
TRBJ2-7	15	-	many	TRBV20-1	CSASRPPVWRYEQYF	TGCAGTGCTAGTCGTCCACCCGTTTGGAGGTACGAGCAGTACTTC
TRBJ1-2	13	TRBD1	many	TRBV20-1	CSARIQGASGYTF	TGCAGTGCTAGGATACAGGGGGCAAGTGGCTACACCTTC
TRBJ2-4	17	TRBD2	few	TRBV20-1	CSAKTPLQREGLHIQYF	TGCAGTGCTAAAACTCCCTTACAGCGGGAGGGCCTTCACATTCAGTACTTC
TRBJ2-1	17	-	few	TRBV11-2	CASSLVVGTATYNEQFF	TGTGCCAGCAGCTTAGTGGTAGGGACTGCCACCTACAATGAGCAGTTCTTC
TRBJ2-6	15	-	many	TRBV7-2	CASSPGSTGANVLTF	TGTGCCAGCAGCCCGGGGTCAACTGGGGCCAACGTCCTGACTTTC
TRBJ2-7	17	TRBD1	-	TRBV19	CASSTSIRDRGTYEQYF	TGTGCCAGTAGTACATCTATCCGGGACAGGGGGACCTACGAGCAGTACTTC
TRBJ1-2	12	-	many	TRBV5-1	CASSLNLEGYTF	TGCGCCAGCAGCTTAAATCTAGAGGGCTACACCTTC
TRBJ2-7	15	-	-	TRBV18	CASSPPSLGQYEQYF	TGTGCCAGCTCACCGCCTAGCCTGGGGCAATACGAGCAGTACTTC
TRBJ2-5	15	-	many	TRBV7-2	CASSLAVSIAETQYF	TGTGCCAGCAGCTTAGCGGTTAGCATCGCGGAGACCCAGTACTTC
TRBJ2-3	16	TRBD1	many	TRBV9	CASSFQGVRGTDTQYF	TGTGCCAGCAGCTTCCAGGGGGTCAGGGGGACAGATACGCAGTATTTT
TRBJ2-5	14	-	few	TRBV5-1	CASSLAAVLETQYF	TGCGCCAGCAGCTTGGCCGCGGTTTTGGAGACCCAGTACTTC
TRBJ2-7	11	-	many	TRBV24-1	CATSDGIEQYF	TGTGCCACCAGTGATGGGATCGAGCAGTACTTC
TRBJ1-5	13	-	many	TRBV5-8	CASKEQFHQPQHF	TGTGCCAGCAAGGAACAGTTTCATCAGCCCCAGCATTTT
TRBJ2-1	13	-	many	TRBV12-3/TRBV12-4	CASSSVENNEQFF	TGTGCCAGCAGTTCGGTCGAGAACAATGAGCAGTTCTTC
TRBJ2-7	16	-	-	TRBV11-2	CASSFSGTAFSYEQYF	TGTGCCAGCAGCTTCTCGGGGACCGCCTTCTCCTACGAGCAGTACTTC
TRBJ2-7	19	TRBD2	few	TRBV5-1	CASSPYRQAEREGRYEQYF	TGCGCCAGCAGCCCCTACCGACAGGCTGAGCGGGAGGGCCGCTACGAGCAGTACTTC
TRBJ2-7	12	-	many	TRBV5-1	CASRAGPYEQYF	TGCGCCAGCAGGGCCGGCCCCTACGAGCAGTACTTC
TRBJ2-1	16	-	few	TRBV5-1	CASSHRGARFSNEQFF	TGCGCCAGCAGCCACCGAGGGGCGAGATTTAGCAATGAGCAGTTCTTC
TRBJ2-1	16	-	many	TRBV3-1	CASSQDLRLTYNEQFF	TGTGCCAGCAGCCAAGATCTGAGACTTACCTACAATGAGCAGTTCTTC
TRBJ2-1	16	TRBD2	many	TRBV5-4	CASSLELARYYNEQFF	TGTGCCAGCAGCTTGGAACTAGCGCGGTATTACAATGAGCAGTTCTTC
TRBJ2-3	14	-	many	TRBV30	CAWSAGGGGDTQYF	TGTGCCTGGAGCGCCGGAGGGGGGGGAGATACGCAGTATTTT
TRBJ2-1	15	TRBD2	many	TRBV2	CASPPGLVQPGEQFF	TGTGCCAGCCCGCCGGGACTAGTTCAACCCGGTGAGCAGTTCTTC
TRBJ2-5	15	-	many	TRBV20-1	CSASIAAGSQETQYF	TGCAGTGCTAGTATCGCCGCGGGTTCCCAAGAGACCCAGTACTTC
TRBJ2-1	16	TRBD2	many	TRBV28	CASSIRSSGDYNEQFF	TGTGCCAGCAGTATCCGATCTAGCGGAGACTACAATGAGCAGTTCTTC
TRBJ2-1	15	-	few	TRBV5-5	CASSPAAGSYNEQFF	TGTGCCAGCAGCCCCGCGGCGGGCTCCTACAATGAGCAGTTCTTC
TRBJ2-3	15	-	few	TRBV5-6	CASSLPGRGTDTQYF	TGTGCCAGCAGCTTGCCAGGGAGAGGCACAGATACGCAGTATTTT
TRBJ2-7	14	TRBD1	many	TRBV20-1	CSAPIGTGMGEQYF	TGCAGTGCACCGATAGGGACAGGGATGGGGGAGCAGTACTTC
TRBJ2-7	12	-	many	TRBV28	CASSFRGYEQYF	TGTGCCAGCAGTTTTAGGGGTTACGAGCAGTACTTC
TRBJ1-1	16	-	many	TRBV20-1	CSARDSNRAPSNEAFF	TGCAGTGCTAGAGATAGTAACCGGGCTCCATCCAATGAAGCTTTCTTT
TRBJ2-5	14	-	many	TRBV5-1	CASSAGEGGETQYF	TGCGCCAGCAGTGCGGGAGAGGGGGGAGAGACCCAGTACTTC
TRBJ2-2	15	TRBD2	many	TRBV7-3	CASSLSPDGRSELFF	TGTGCCAGCAGCTTAAGCCCCGACGGGAGGAGTGAGCTGTTTTTT
TRBJ2-7	14	-	-	TRBV20-1	CSARDSLAGREQYF	TGCAGTGCTAGAGATTCCCTAGCTGGGCGCGAGCAGTACTTC
TRBJ2-7	13	-	many	TRBV10-3	CAIGGQQTYEQYF	TGTGCCATCGGAGGACAGCAAACCTACGAGCAGTACTTC
TRBJ2-3	14	TRBD2	many	TRBV3-1	CASSHSGGTDTQYF	TGTGCCAGCAGCCATAGCGGGGGCACAGATACGCAGTATTTT
TRBJ1-1	13	-	few	TRBV18	CASSPQVGTEAFF	TGTGCCAGCTCACCACAGGTTGGCACTGAAGCTTTCTTT
TRBJ2-3	15	TRBD2	many	TRBV19	CASSIRLAGGRSQYF	TGTGCCAGTAGTATCAGACTAGCGGGAGGCCGATCGCAGTATTTT
TRBJ2-1	10	-	many	TRBV20-1	CSAINNEQFF	TGCAGTGCTATTAATAATGAGCAGTTCTTC
TRBJ2-7	14	-	-	TRBV13	CASSFGLNSYEQYF	TGTGCCAGCAGCTTTGGGCTCAACTCCTACGAGCAGTACTTC
TRBJ2-7	16	TRBD2	many	TRBV9	CASSVEASGNLDEQYF	TGTGCCAGCAGCGTAGAGGCTAGCGGGAACCTGGACGAGCAGTACTTC
TRBJ2-2	14	-	many	TRBV14	CASSQELGIGELFF	TGTGCCAGCAGCCAAGAATTGGGTATTGGGGAGCTGTTTTTT
TRBJ2-7	14	-	few	TRBV7-2	CASSLARGDYEQYF	TGTGCCAGCAGCTTAGCCAGGGGGGACTACGAGCAGTACTTC
TRBJ2-7	13	-	many	TRBV28	CASLSQQGHEQYF	TGTGCCAGCTTGTCACAACAGGGCCACGAGCAGTACTTC
TRBJ2-5	17	-	many	TRBV4-3	CASSPWVGGKNSETQYF	TGCGCCAGCAGCCCGTGGGTAGGGGGGAAAAATTCGGAGACCCAGTACTTC
TRBJ2-2	15	TRBD2	many	TRBV5-1	CASSQGLGNTGELFF	TGCGCCAGCAGCCAGGGACTAGGGAACACCGGGGAGCTGTTTTTT
TRBJ1-5	14	-	few	TRBV7-9	CASSSQGFNQPQHF	TGTGCCAGCAGCTCTCAGGGGTTCAATCAGCCCCAGCATTTT
TRBJ2-5	14	TRBD2	many	TRBV5-1	CASSLTGGQETQYF	TGCGCCAGCAGCTTGACGGGGGGCCAAGAGACCCAGTACTTC
TRBJ2-1	13	-	many	TRBV7-9	CASSRDTYNEQFF	TGTGCCAGCAGCCGGGACACCTACAATGAGCAGTTCTTC